The next 7 T cell receptor beta chains were all read from a single sample in a study of Ad26.COV2.S vaccination and SARS-CoV-2 variants. Indicated treatment: 19 received Ad26.COV2.S at low or high dose, single or two shots; 5 received placebo; per-sample allocation not given. After the first vaccine or placebo injection, samples were drawn on day 63. Sequencing was performed with immunoSEQ multiplex PCR; in TCRdb, only in-frame clones are kept and a portion is missing. Seen here are 200,000 to 300,000 clones, approximately 90% observed once, and the top ten hold approximately 12%. Here the sequenced sample was peripheral blood, taken in a trial of Ad26.COV2.S vaccine versus placebo. These receptors all come from a person aged 18-65 years who received the Ad26.COV2.S COVID-19 vaccine or a placebo.

V usage is TRBV7-3 and J usage is TRBJ2-5; D possibly uses TRBD1 or TRBD2 (5 bases each). The V gene lost 4 bases and the J gene lost 6 bases, with 18 bases spanning the gap. Germline CDR1 is SGHTA and CDR2 is FQGTGA. The CDR3 is 15 residues long. The CDR3 DNA is TGTGCCAGCAGCTCGACTTTGGGACCGGGGAAGACCCAGTACTTC. This gives the protein CASSSTLGPGKTQYF. Combining the CDR3 with reference TRBV7-3 and TRBJ2-5 gives the whole variable domain GAGVSQTPSNKVTEKGKYVELRCDPISGHTALYWYRQSLGQGPEFLIYFQGTGAADDSGLPNDRFFAVRPEGSVSTLKIQRTERGDSAVYLCASSSTLGPGKTQYFGPGTRLLVL.

The rearrangement uses TRBV28 and TRBJ2-1; 8 positions match TRBD2. Losses at the gene ends were 10 bases for V and 1 base for J; bases not matched to a gene: 6. The germline V gene has CDR1 MDHEN and CDR2 SYDVKM. CDR3 length: 14 amino acids. DNA of the CDR3: TGTGCCACCCTTAGCGGGACGTCCTACAATGAGCAGTTCTTC. Its protein is CATLSGTSYNEQFF.

The table lists this clone with a count of one. The chain is built from TRBV7-9 and TRBJ1-3, with D uncertain. The V gene's germline CDR1 is SEHNR and CDR2 FQNEAQ (reference sequence). This CDR3 contains 16 residues. V lost 5 bases, J lost 2 bases, and 16 bases lay in between. The CDR3 DNA sequence: TGTGCCAGCAGCCCCAACGAGACACGACCTGGAAACACCATATATTTT. Its translation: CASSPNETRPGNTIYF.

Comment on this clone: Other DNA sequences in the sample encode the same CDR3. The chain links TRBV5-1 to TRBJ2-7; no clear D gene. This CDR3 is 11 amino acids long. The germline V and J ends were trimmed by 4 bases and 1 base, with 3 bases remaining between them. Germline V gives CDR1 SGHRS, CDR2 YFSETQ. CDR3 coding DNA: TGCGCCAGCAGCGCTTCCTACGAGCAGTACTTC. Protein: CASSASYEQYF.

The rearrangement uses TRBV7-2 and TRBJ1-1; 7 positions match TRBD1. This CDR3 contains 15 residues. Per the germline V gene, CDR1 is SGHTA and CDR2 is FQGNSA. Germline trimming cut 5 bases from V and 0 bases from J; bases unmatched to any gene: 6. In nucleotides, the CDR3 is TGTGCCAGCAGCCTTTACAGGGGCATGAACACTGAAGCTTTCTTT. It yields the protein CASSLYRGMNTEAFF.

The chain employs TRBV28 and TRBJ1-4; 10 bases are a match to TRBD1. The CDR3 spans 14 residues. Trimming cost V 11 bases and J 5 bases; bases outside gene matches: 8. From germline, CDR1 is MDHEN and CDR2 SYDVKM. This CDR3 reads CAAGTGALNEKLFF. The CDR3 region has the DNA TGTGCCGCGGGGACAGGGGCCCTAAATGAAAAACTGTTTTTT.

CDR3 sequence reads: CASSLITSGRGVDEQFF. CDR3 in DNA: TGTGCCAGCAGCTTAATAACCTCGGGACGGGGGGTCGATGAGCAGTTCTTC. This chain links TRBV7-8 with TRBJ2-1; 7 bases map to TRBD2. The CDR3 sequence is 17 residues long. Germline-derived CDR1 and CDR2 are SGHVS and FQNEAQ. The junction had 15 bases not matched to a gene; V was cut back by 2 bases and J by 8 bases.